The 18 T cell receptor beta chains below were found in one sample sequenced in a study of follicular helper T cells after annual influenza vaccination. Time point indicated: 2015-2016 season, 7 days after influenza vaccination. Clones were read by immunoSEQ multiplex PCR, and TCRdb kept only the in-frame ones, dropping some. The sample has about 6,800 clones, about four fifths seen once. Sequences were derived from CXCR5- memory CD4+ T cells sorted from blood, sampled 7 days after influenza vaccination. Source of these receptors: an adult who received the influenza vaccine.

The rearrangement links TRBV6-5 to TRBJ2-7, with D possibly TRBD1 on 6 matching bases. Germline V gene lookup returns CDR1 MNHEY and CDR2 SVGAGI. V was trimmed by 2 bases and J by 5 bases, leaving 7 bases between them. The CDR3 contains 12 residues. CDR3 coding DNA: TGTGCCAGCAGTTACGCAGGGGACGAGCAGTACTTC. Its translation: CASSYAGDEQYF.

This chain links TRBV5-6 with TRBJ2-2, with 11 bases aligning to TRBD1. Trimming removed 3 bases from V and 6 bases from J; junction bases left unmatched: 4. Germline loops: CDR1 SGHDT, CDR2 YYEEEE. The CDR3 extends over 15 amino acids. DNA for the CDR3: TGTGCCAGCAGCTACCCGGGACAGGGGGCCGGGGAGCTGTTTTTT. Amino acids: CASSYPGQGAGELFF.

This clone has just one count. The chain combines TRBV28 with TRBJ2-5; D is perhaps TRBD1 (5 bases). The CDR3 is 14 amino acids. CDR1 MDHEN and CDR2 SYDVKM come from the germline V gene. V lost 6 bases and J lost 5, with 16 bases in between. Here the CDR3 reads CASSRPGIGETQYF. The CDR3 coding sequence is TGTGCCAGCAGCCGGCCAGGGATTGGGGAGACCCAGTACTTC.

The rearrangement joins TRBV5-4 to TRBJ1-1; D gene uncertain. Germline V gives CDR1 SGHNT, CDR2 YYREEE (reference sequence). The V end was cut by 4 bases, the J end by 2 bases, with 9 bases between. CDR3 length equals 13 residues. The CDR3 DNA is TGTGCCAGCAGCCGAAATCAAAACACTGAAGCTTTCTTT. Protein product: CASSRNQNTEAFF.

The chain uses TRBV6-1 and TRBJ1-4; D not resolved. Germline values: CDR1 MNHNS, CDR2 SASEGT. V shed 4 bases and J shed 0 bases, with 15 bases lying between them. This CDR3 has 17 residues. DNA for the CDR3: TGTGCCAGCAGTGCGAACAACCCGTCTTCAACTAATGAAAAACTGTTTTTT. The encoded protein is CASSANNPSSTNEKLFF.

The chain employs TRBV30 and TRBJ2-1; 7 bases are shared with TRBD2. J lost 7 bases, V lost 7 bases, and 16 bases had no gene match. Germline V gives CDR1 GTSNPN, CDR2 SVGIG (reference sequence). The CDR3 has 15 residues. DNA for the CDR3: TGTGCCTCCAGGAGGGAGGGTTTTTATTATAATGAGCAGTTCTTC. It specifies CASRREGFYYNEQFF.

The chain couples TRBV5-1 to TRBJ2-1; tentatively, D is TRBD1 or TRBD2 (6 bases each). Trimming took off 4 bases at V and 8 bases at J, with 16 bases between the two ends. In germline, CDR1 is SGHRS, CDR2 YFSETQ. This CDR3 has 14 residues. CDR3 protein: CASSHWDGGDEQFF. As DNA, the CDR3 is TGCGCCAGCAGCCACTGGGACGGGGGCGATGAGCAGTTCTTC.

This chain links TRBV30 with TRBJ2-2; D perhaps matches TRBD2 (5 bases). V gave up 0 bases and J gave up 5 bases, with 13 bases separating them. CDR1 and CDR2 from the germline V gene are GTSNPN and SVGIG (reference sequence). The CDR3 extends over 15 amino acids. In DNA, the CDR3 is TGTGCCTGGAGTGTACGGGGTTCGGGGACCGGGGAGCTGTTTTTT. It encodes CAWSVRGSGTGELFF.

This chain links TRBV7-9 with TRBJ2-2; TRBD1 matches 9 bases. Germline assignment: CDR1 SEHNR and CDR2 FQNEAQ (reference sequence). The ends lost 4 bases at V and 2 bases at J; junction bases unmatched: 5. The CDR3 consists of 16 residues. Here the CDR3 reads CASSSGTGRNTGELFF. The CDR3 DNA reads as TGTGCCAGCAGCTCCGGGACAGGGAGAAACACCGGGGAGCTGTTTTTT. Drawing the rest from reference TRBV7-9 and TRBJ2-2, the complete variable domain is DTGVSQNPRHKITKRGQNVTFRCDPISEHNRLYWYRQTLGQGPEFLTYFQNEAQLEKSRLLSDRFSAERPKGSFSTLEIQRTEQGDSAMYLCASSSGTGRNTGELFFGEGSRLTVL.

This clone was recorded only once. CDR3 nucleotide sequence: TGTGCCAGCAGCTTTGGACAGACTGACTATGGCTACACCTTC. This encodes CASSFGQTDYGYTF. This sequence joins TRBV7-2 and TRBJ1-2; possibly TRBD1 for D (6 bases). Germline CDR1 reads SGHTA; CDR2 reads FQGNSA. V lost 3 bases, J lost 3 bases, and 11 bases lay in between. The CDR3 has 14 amino acids. The complete variable domain, with remaining parts taken from reference TRBV7-2 and TRBJ1-2, reads GAGVSQSPSNKVTEKGKDVELRCDPISGHTALYWYRQSLGQGLEFLIYFQGNSAPDKSGLPSDRFSAERTGGSVSTLTIQRTQQEDSAVYLCASSFGQTDYGYTFGSGTRLTVV.

The gene calls are TRBV7-2 and TRBJ2-3; 7 bases line up with TRBD2. This CDR3 comprises 15 residues. Germline trimming cut 5 bases from V and 5 bases from J; bases unmatched to any gene: 10. Germline CDR1 is SGHTA and CDR2 is FQGNSA. DNA of the CDR3: TGTGCCAGCAGCAACGGACTAGTTTTTGGAGATACGCAGTATTTT. Its protein product is CASSNGLVFGDTQYF.

The CDR3 here is CASSLDSSTDTQYF. The CDR3 DNA reads as TGTGCCAGCAGTCTAGACAGTAGCACAGATACGCAGTATTTT. The chain recombines TRBV6-4 with TRBJ2-3, with a tentative D call TRBD1 (5 bases). This CDR3 is 14 amino acids long. Deletions cut 5 bases from V and 0 bases from J, with 9 bases between. CDR1 MRHNA and CDR2 SNTAGT come from the germline V gene.

The chain couples TRBV6-5 to TRBJ2-7, with a weak D call TRBD1 (7 bases). Germline V gives CDR1 MNHEY, CDR2 SVGAGI. The CDR3 runs 14 residues. Trimming took off 7 bases at V and 4 bases at J, with 17 bases between the two ends. The CDR3 here is CASTRSGGLYEQYF. DNA of the CDR3: TGTGCCAGCACCCGCTCAGGGGGGCTATACGAGCAGTACTTC.

This sequence joins TRBV28 and TRBJ1-2; D gene unclear. CDR3 length: 17 residues. From germline, CDR1 is MDHEN and CDR2 SYDVKM. Between the trimmed V and J ends, which lost 2 bases and 2 bases, there was a span of 18 bases. The CDR3 spells CASSLEGRPESNYGYTF. The CDR3 DNA reads TGTGCCAGCAGTTTAGAGGGTCGACCCGAGAGCAACTATGGCTACACCTTC.

The rearrangement joins TRBV25-1 to TRBJ1-6, with no clear D. V gave up 4 bases and J gave up 1 base, with 8 bases separating them. The V gene's germline CDR1 is MGHDK and CDR2 SYGVNS. The CDR3 consists of 15 residues. The CDR3 loop reads CASSVGNSYNSPLHF. CDR3 bases: TGTGCCAGCAGTGTGGGAAATTCCTATAATTCACCCCTCCACTTT.

V gene TRBV30 combines with J gene TRBJ2-2; 10 bases map to TRBD2. After removal of 4 bases from V and 5 bases from J, the junction contained 1 base not matched to a gene. The CDR3 covers 13 residues. CDR1 and CDR2 from the germline V gene are GTSNPN and SVGIG (reference sequence). CDR3 residues: CAWTSGRTGELFF. CDR3 nucleotides: TGTGCCTGGACTAGCGGGAGAACCGGGGAGCTGTTTTTT.

The chain uses TRBV19 and TRBJ1-1; D may be TRBD1 (6 bases). V lost 2 bases, J lost 1 base, and 14 bases lay in between. The CDR3 covers 16 residues. Germline-derived CDR1 and CDR2 are LNHDA and SQIVND (reference sequence). CDR3 bases: TGTGCCAGTAGTATAAGGAGGGGGAGGCGGAACACTGAAGCTTTCTTT. Its translation: CASSIRRGRRNTEAFF.

The rearrangement links TRBV6-4 to TRBJ2-5; D assignment may be TRBD1 or TRBD2 (5 bases each). Germline-derived CDR1 and CDR2 are MRHNA and SNTAGT. The CDR3 contains 12 residues. V lost 6 bases, J lost 6 bases, and 11 bases lay in between. CDR3 sequence (DNA): TGTGCCAGCAGCCCAGGGAGTCAGACCCAGTACTTC. Its protein product is CASSPGSQTQYF.